This T cell receptor (beta chain) appears in the sequencing data of a study of T cells after yellow fever vaccination. Points from the study as a whole: After the booster, 96% of CD4 and 75% to 90% of CD8 primary-response clones were re-detected.

By 5'RACE template switching, TCR cDNA was produced, with a universal primer site and UMIs added in the process. In TCRdb, the 5' RACE reads were re-called with MiXCR into one record per CDR3 protein. The data hold 310,000 or so distinct CDR3 sequences, with around 6.8% observed a single time. As for this clonotype: Its antigen is unknown.

V dropped 0 bases and J dropped 0 bases, with 6 bases sitting between them. The CDR3 extends over 15 amino acids. Germline V gene lookup returns CDR1 SGHNT and CDR2 YYREEE (reference sequence). The rearrangement joins TRBV5-4 to TRBJ1-4, with a tentative D call TRBD1 (6 bases). This specimen was PBMCs, taken 45 days after the first yellow fever vaccination. The clonotype was recovered from a man aged 18-30 years who received the YFV17D yellow fever vaccine. The CDR3, as DNA: TGTGCCAGCAGCTTGGCAGGGGCAACTAATGAAAAACTGTTTTTT. Its protein product is CASSLAGATNEKLFF.